A selection of T cell receptor beta chains follows, all from one sample in a study of shared clonotypes between healthy human individuals. This table comes from immunoSEQ multiplex PCR, and its TCRdb copy is limited to in-frame clones, with some not included. The repertoire includes millions of clones, approximately 95% of them detected once, and 0.85% to 1.3% sits in the top ten. The sample was naive CD8+ T cells sorted from blood. These receptors all stem from a man aged 18 to 35 in good health. The CDR3 runs from the conserved cysteine through the conserved F or W. Each record gives: clone size, D gene, V gene, J gene, CDR3 DNA, CDR3 protein. A D gene is named only where the DNA matches it firmly. The listing skips clone size in some rows; elsewhere it reads once, few, many or a size class.

once,NA,TRBV9,TRBJ1-2,TGTGCCAGCAGCGTAGAGTCATGGGGGTTTGGTAGCTATGGCTACACCTTC,CASSVESWGFGSYGYTF
NA,NA,TRBV19,TRBJ2-7,TGTGCCAGTAGTATTCTGTACGGGGGAGGTTACGAGCAGTACTTC,CASSILYGGGYEQYF
NA,NA,TRBV2,TRBJ1-1,TGTGCCAGCAGGTGGACCTTCGGGACTGAAGCTTTCTTT,CASRWTFGTEAFF
NA,NA,TRBV6-5,TRBJ2-7,TGTGCCAGCAGTCTTAGCGGCCTCTCCTACGAGCAGTACTTC,CASSLSGLSYEQYF
NA,NA,TRBV27,TRBJ1-2,TGTGCCAGCAGCCTCGCCTGGGTCCACAAGGAGGGCTACACCTTC,CASSLAWVHKEGYTF
NA,TRBD2,TRBV9,TRBJ2-1,TGTGCCAGCAGCGTAGGTAGCGGGGGGGCCTACAATGAGCAGTTCTTC,CASSVGSGGAYNEQFF
once,NA,TRBV7-9,TRBJ2-7,TGTGCCAGCAGCTTTTCGACCTCCTACGAGCAGTACTTC,CASSFSTSYEQYF
NA,TRBD1,TRBV19,TRBJ2-1,TGTGCCAGTAGTATCCGGGACAGATACAATGAGCAGTTCTTC,CASSIRDRYNEQFF
NA,NA,TRBV11-3,TRBJ1-5,TGTGCCAGCAGCCCACTACGGGGCTACAATCAGCCCCAGCATTTT,CASSPLRGYNQPQHF
NA,TRBD2,TRBV27,TRBJ2-3,TGTGCCAGCAGGGTAGCGGGGGCTAGCACAGATACGCAGTATTTT,CASRVAGASTDTQYF
NA,NA,TRBV30,TRBJ2-7,TGTGCCTGGAGTGTCACAGGGTCCCCCTCCTACGAGCAGTACTTC,CAWSVTGSPSYEQYF
NA,NA,TRBV4-1,TRBJ1-5,TGCGCCAGCAGCCAAGATCCAGGGATCCCGAGCAATCAGCCCCAGCATTTT,CASSQDPGIPSNQPQHF
NA,TRBD1,TRBV5-1,TRBJ2-5,TGCGCCAGCAGCCTAGACAGGGTTTGTGCGTACTTC,CASSLDRVCAYF
NA,TRBD1,TRBV7-9,TRBJ2-1,TGTGCCAGCAGCGACACCGGGACAGGGGGCGCGGTTTACGATGAGCAGTTCTTC,CASSDTGTGGAVYDEQFF
NA,TRBD1,TRBV11-2,TRBJ1-2,TGTGCCAGCAGCCAAGGGGGCGGCTATGGCTACACCTTC,CASSQGGGYGYTF
NA,NA,TRBV6-5,TRBJ2-5,TGTGCCAGCAGTTACAGGGAGACCCAGTACTTC,CASSYRETQYF
NA,TRBD2,TRBV7-6,TRBJ2-1,TGTGCCAGCAGCTGGGGACTAGCGACCAATGAGCAGTTCTTC,CASSWGLATNEQFF
NA,NA,TRBV1,TRBJ2-2,TGCACCAGCAGCCAAGTTCAGGGAAGGGTCGGGGAGCTGTTTTTT,CTSSQVQGRVGELFF
NA,NA,TRBV5-1,TRBJ2-7,TGCGCCACAGGGGACGGAGGTCTTGACGAGCAGTACTTC,CATGDGGLDEQYF
NA,NA,TRBV6-5,TRBJ2-7,TGTGCCAGCAGTTACTCGTCCTCGGGGGGCCTCTACGAGCAGTACTTC,CASSYSSSGGLYEQYF
NA,NA,TRBV4-3,TRBJ2-2,TGCGCCAGCAGCCAAGATCTCGATAGAAAGTCCGGGGAGCTGTTTTTT,CASSQDLDRKSGELFF
NA,TRBD2,TRBV4-1,TRBJ2-7,TGCGCCAGCAGCCAAGAACGGGAGGTCCCCTACGAGCAGTACTTC,CASSQEREVPYEQYF
NA,NA,TRBV2,TRBJ2-7,TGTGCCAGCAGTCCACCCCTTAAGGCCTACGAGCAGTACTTC,CASSPPLKAYEQYF
NA,NA,TRBV29-1,TRBJ2-2,TGCAGCGTTGACCTAACCGGCGAGCTGTTTTTT,CSVDLTGELFF
NA,NA,TRBV13,TRBJ2-1,TGTGCCAGCAGCTTAGAGAGTCACAATGAGCAGTTCTTC,CASSLESHNEQFF
NA,TRBD1,TRBV28,TRBJ1-2,TGTGCCAGCAGTTCCCACATAAGGACAGGGGACTATGGCTACACCTTC,CASSSHIRTGDYGYTF
NA,NA,TRBV9,TRBJ2-1,TGTGCCAGCAGCGCTACACCTAAGGGCCTATCCTACAATGAGCAGTTCTTC,CASSATPKGLSYNEQFF
once,NA,TRBV7-8,TRBJ2-2,TGTGCCAGCAGCCCCCTGAACGCCGGGGAGCTGTTTTTT,CASSPLNAGELFF
NA,TRBD2,TRBV28,TRBJ2-1,TGTGCCAGCAGCTCTGGGGAGGGATACAATGAGCAGTTCTTC,CASSSGEGYNEQFF